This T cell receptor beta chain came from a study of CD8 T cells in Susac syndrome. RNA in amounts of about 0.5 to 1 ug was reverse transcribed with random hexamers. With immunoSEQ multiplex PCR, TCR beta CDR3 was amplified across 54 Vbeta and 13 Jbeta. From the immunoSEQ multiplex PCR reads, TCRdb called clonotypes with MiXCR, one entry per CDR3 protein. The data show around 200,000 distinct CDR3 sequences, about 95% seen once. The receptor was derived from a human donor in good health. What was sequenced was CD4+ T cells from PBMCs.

In DNA form, the CDR3 reads TGTGCCAGCAGACGGACGGCCTACGAGCAGTACTTC. It is translated as CASRRTAYEQYF. The chain couples TRBV6-1 to TRBJ2-7; no reliable D call. V was clipped by 6 bases and J by 2 bases, with 8 bases between them. Germline V gene sequence: CDR1 MNHNS, CDR2 SASEGT. This CDR3 is 12 amino acids long.